One sample yielded the 32 T cell receptor beta chains listed below, sequenced in a study of blood T cells in healthy people across ages (dated by TCRdb to about 2015). The library was generated by 5' RACE. TCRdb names Illumina HiSeq 2500 as the instrument used. The second PCR ran for roughly 6 to 11 cycles and used a J-beta primer mix along with a sample-barcoded 5' primer. TCRdb reran the public reads through fastp at Q25 and MiXCR, keeping productive beta chains. Every distinct CDR3 protein forms one entry, paired with its most common genes and DNA. The sample table holds some 1.5 million distinct CDR3 sequences, of which 28% were seen once. The top ten hold around 7.7% of the sample. Sequencing was carried out using blood. The source of these receptors is a woman in her 30s in good health.

The genes are TRBV7-2 and TRBJ2-1; D uncertain. The CDR3 runs to 16 residues. V lost 4 bases and J lost 0, with 13 bases in between. Looked up from germline, CDR1 is SGHTA and CDR2 is FQGNSA. CDR3 loop: CASSWAGSPSYNEQFF. CDR3 DNA sequence: TGTGCCAGCAGCTGGGCCGGGTCCCCCTCCTACAATGAGCAGTTCTTC.

The genes are TRBV3-1 and TRBJ2-1; D possibly matches TRBD1 or TRBD2 (5 bases each). The germline V gene has CDR1 LGHDT and CDR2 YNNKEL (reference sequence). With 1 base removed from V and 7 bases from J, the gap between germline ends came to 17 bases. The CDR3 sequence is 16 residues long. The CDR3 nucleotides read TGTGCCAGCAGCCAAGTGGGGACGGTGCACACAAATGAGCAGTTCTTC. It specifies CASSQVGTVHTNEQFF.

A few counts support this clonotype. The germline gene is not matched at one end of the junction; a read error may be the cause. V is TRBV5-5 and J is TRBJ2-1; TRBD1 matches at 10 bases. The CDR3 spans 15 residues. Germline loops: CDR1 SGHKS, CDR2 YYEKEE (reference sequence). This chain's CDR3 is CTSSLIRDRGSGGFF. The DNA for the CDR3 is TGTACCAGCAGTCTGATCCGGGACAGGGGCTCCGGTGGGTTCTTC.

This clonotype was detected many times. The V call is TRBV29-1, the J call TRBJ2-5; D is possibly TRBD1 (6 bases). V lost 5 bases, J lost 2 bases, and 15 bases lay in between. The CDR3 spans 14 residues. From germline, CDR1 is SQVTM and CDR2 ANQGSEA. As DNA, the CDR3 is TGCAGCGTTATACAGGGACAAACTCAAGAGACCCAGTACTTC. It is translated as CSVIQGQTQETQYF.

CDR3 DNA sequence: TGTGCCAGCAGCCCGACAAGATATAGTGGCTACACCTTC. This translates into CASSPTRYSGYTF. The J gene is TRBJ1-2, the V gene TRBV6-1, with unresolved D. This CDR3 comprises 13 residues. Trimming took off 6 bases at V and 7 bases at J, with 15 bases between the two ends. Germline CDR1 is MNHNS and CDR2 is SASEGT.

The chain couples TRBV7-2 to TRBJ2-3; weak D call: TRBD1 (6 bases). The CDR3 loop spans 15 amino acids. Germline V gene sequence: CDR1 SGHTA, CDR2 FQGNSA. With 2 bases removed from V and 0 bases from J, the gap between germline ends came to 9 bases. CDR3 bases: TGTGCCAGCAGCTTACAGACAGGAAGCACAGATACGCAGTATTTT. Translation: CASSLQTGSTDTQYF.

The chain has TRBV6-5 and TRBJ1-4; no clear D. CDR1 and CDR2 from the germline V gene are MNHEY and SVGAGI. This CDR3 comprises 15 residues. V gave up 0 bases and J gave up 6 bases, with 11 bases separating them. This CDR3 is CASSYSGGGHEKLFF. Here the CDR3 DNA reads TGTGCCAGCAGTTACTCAGGTGGAGGGCATGAAAAACTGTTTTTT.

As for this clonotype: At one end, the junction sequence differs from germline, possibly due to a read error. This sequence joins TRBV5-1 and TRBJ2-5; 15 positions agree with TRBD2. The CDR3 totals 18 residues. Germline values: CDR1 SGHRS, CDR2 YFSETQ. CDR3 nucleotide sequence: TGCGCCAGCAGCATATCGGGACTAGCGGGGGGTATACAAGATACCCAGTACTTC. Translation gives CASSISGLAGGIQDTQYF.

The sample holds a few counts of this clonotype. The chain uses TRBV4-2 and TRBJ2-3; 7 positions agree with TRBD2. The germline V gene has CDR1 LGHNA and CDR2 YNFKEQ. The CDR3 covers 15 residues. V lost 1 base, J lost 2 bases, and 3 bases stayed unmatched. CDR3 coding DNA: TGTGCCAGCAGCCAAGTTACTAGCGACACAGATACGCAGTATTTT. It is translated as CASSQVTSDTDTQYF.

This clonotype appeared a few times. The chain carries TRBV4-1 and TRBJ2-7, with D tentatively TRBD1 (6 bases). The CDR3 length is 15 residues. V was trimmed by 4 bases and J by 1 base, leaving 14 bases between them. The germline CDR1 and CDR2 sequences are MGHRA and YSYEKL. The CDR3 coding sequence is TGCGCCAGCAGCCGCCGACAGGAGATATCCTACGAGCAGTACTTC. This sequence encodes CASSRRQEISYEQYF.

This clonotype was counted a few times. The rearrangement joins TRBV4-1 to TRBJ2-5; 9 nucleotides agree with TRBD1. Per germline, CDR1 MGHRA and CDR2 YSYEKL. The CDR3 totals 16 residues. The junction had 13 bases not matched to a gene; V was cut back by 6 bases and J by 5 bases. The CDR3: CASRVRGTGSRETQYF. In DNA form, the CDR3 reads TGCGCCAGCAGGGTACGAGGGACAGGGAGTAGGGAGACCCAGTACTTC.

In its sample, this clonotype was seen many times. The genes are TRBV20-1 and TRBJ2-7, with 7 positions matching TRBD2. Unmatched junction bases numbered 3, after V lost 4 bases and J lost 3 bases. The length of the CDR3 is 12 residues. The V gene's germline CDR1 is DFQATT and CDR2 SNEGSKA (reference sequence). The chain's CDR3 is CSATPGGYEQYF. As DNA, the CDR3 is TGCAGTGCTACCCCGGGGGGCTACGAGCAGTACTTC.

The V gene is TRBV20-1, the J gene TRBJ1-5; D possibly corresponds to TRBD1 (5 bases). CDR1 and CDR2 from the germline V gene are DFQATT and SNEGSKA (reference sequence). The V end was cut by 3 bases, the J end by 9 bases, with 12 bases between. This CDR3 contains 12 residues. This CDR3 reads CSASSGERPQHF. The DNA of the CDR3 is TGCAGTGCTAGTTCGGGGGAACGGCCCCAGCATTTT.

A few counts support this clonotype. The rearrangement links TRBV7-9 to TRBJ2-3; TRBD1 aligns across 9 bases. The ends lost 5 bases at V and 0 bases at J; junction bases unmatched: 6. The CDR3 contains 16 residues. Per germline, CDR1 SEHNR and CDR2 FQNEAQ (reference sequence). Here the CDR3 DNA reads TGTGCCAGCAGCCCGGGGACAGGGCCTAGCACAGATACGCAGTATTTT. Protein sequence: CASSPGTGPSTDTQYF.

The genes are TRBV7-9 and TRBJ2-5; no firm D call. This CDR3 is built from 13 residues. V was cut by 1 base and J by 4 bases, with 7 bases left in between. CDR1 and CDR2 (germline): SEHNR, FQNEAQ (reference sequence). CDR3 nucleotides: TGTGCCAGCAGCTTAGGGCGGATAGAGACCCAGTACTTC. Translation: CASSLGRIETQYF.

This clonotype was seen repeatedly, ten times or more. The chain combines TRBV29-1 with TRBJ2-7; TRBD2 is a possible D gene (6 bases). Trimming took 4 bases from V and 2 from J, leaving 12 bases between them. Germline-derived CDR1 and CDR2 are SQVTM and ANQGSEA. CDR3 length: 13 residues. The DNA for the CDR3 is TGCAGCGTTGCGGCGGGGTTCACCTACGAGCAGTACTTC. Translating gives CSVAAGFTYEQYF.

The chain uses TRBV2 and TRBJ2-1; possibly TRBD1 or TRBD2 for D (5 bases each). Trimming left V 6 bases short and J 7 bases short, with 22 bases between. The germline gives CDR1 SNHLY, CDR2 FYNNEI. The CDR3 loop spans 16 amino acids. The CDR3 loop reads CASRGEFGTPVNEQFF. The CDR3 nucleotides read TGTGCCAGCAGGGGAGAGTTCGGGACCCCTGTGAATGAGCAGTTCTTC.

This chain links TRBV28 with TRBJ2-5; a weak D match, TRBD1 (6 bases). Trimming cost V 6 bases and J 2 bases, with 19 bases left between them. Germline V gives CDR1 MDHEN, CDR2 SYDVKM. CDR3 length equals 16 residues. The CDR3, as DNA: TGTGCCAGCAGGGCCAGTGGCAGGGGCAGACAAGAGACCCAGTACTTC. This translates into CASRASGRGRQETQYF.

This clonotype turned up a few times. The chain uses TRBV7-2 and TRBJ2-1, with D hard to call. V lost 5 bases and J 10 bases, leaving 15 bases between the germline ends. CDR3 length: 13 residues. Germline V gene sequence: CDR1 SGHTA, CDR2 FQGNSA. The DNA of the CDR3 is TGTGCCAGCAGCCCCTCGGTTTTGACCGAGCAGTTCTTC. Its translation: CASSPSVLTEQFF.

The chain has TRBV6-5 and TRBJ2-4, with TRBD1 identical over 9 bases. The CDR3 loop spans 13 amino acids. Germline CDR1 MNHEY, CDR2 SVGAGI. Losses at the gene ends were 6 bases for V and 7 bases for J; bases not matched to a gene: 4. For the CDR3, the DNA is TGTGCCAGCAGACAGACAGGGGGGAACATTCAGTACTTC. Translated: CASRQTGGNIQYF.

V gene TRBV12-3 or TRBV12-4 combines with J gene TRBJ1-5; 10 bases line up with TRBD1. V lost 8 bases and J lost 1; bases outside the gene matches: 5. CDR3 size: 15 residues. The CDR3 DNA reads as TGTGCCAGCGGACAGGGGGAGAACAGCAATCAGCCCCAGCATTTT. This translates into CASGQGENSNQPQHF.

This chain uses TRBV20-1 with TRBJ1-2; 7 bases are a match to TRBD1. The CDR3 has 12 residues. Germline CDR1 DFQATT, CDR2 SNEGSKA (reference sequence). Trimming cost V 6 bases and J 6 bases; bases outside gene matches: 7. For the CDR3, the DNA is TGCAGTGCCAGGGGGACAGTAGATGGCTACACCTTC. Protein: CSARGTVDGYTF.

The V call is TRBV7-2, the J call TRBJ2-3, with 7 bases aligning to TRBD1. V lost 3 bases to trimming and J lost 4 bases; unmatched junction nucleotides: 4. The CDR3 runs to 14 residues. CDR1 and CDR2 from the germline V gene are SGHTA and FQGNSA. The CDR3 region is CASSFRGLADTQYF. The CDR3 DNA follows: TGTGCCAGCAGCTTCAGGGGGTTGGCAGATACGCAGTATTTT.

This clonotype was recorded a few times. The rearrangement uses TRBV20-1 and TRBJ1-2; 11 nucleotides match TRBD1. Germline V gene data show CDR1 as DFQATT and CDR2 as SNEGSKA (reference sequence). V lost 1 base, J lost 5 bases, and 3 bases stayed unmatched. The CDR3 contains 14 residues. CDR3 DNA: TGCAGTGCTAGAGTCGGGACAGGGGGGTATGGCTACACCTTC. Protein product: CSARVGTGGYGYTF.

The chain carries TRBV6-6 and TRBJ1-3, with D possibly being TRBD1 (6 bases). The V gene's germline CDR1 is MNHNY and CDR2 SVGAGI (reference sequence). V was cut by 5 bases and J by 3 bases, with 20 bases left in between. The CDR3 covers 17 residues. CDR3: CASSHTILTGNGNTIYF. The CDR3 nucleotides read TGTGCCAGCAGTCACACCATCCTCACAGGGAATGGAAACACCATATATTTT.

This clonotype was picked up a small number of times. This chain uses TRBV5-1 with TRBJ2-7, with 12 positions matching TRBD2. Germline V gives CDR1 SGHRS, CDR2 YFSETQ. The CDR3 has 16 amino acids. V dropped 3 bases and J dropped 3; count of bases not matched to a gene: 7. CDR3 amino acids: CASSSGTSGLNYEQYF. The CDR3 DNA is TGCGCCAGCAGCTCTGGGACTAGCGGGTTGAACTACGAGCAGTACTTC.

The chain joins TRBV4-2 to TRBJ2-7; maybe TRBD2 (7 bases). Germline V gene sequence: CDR1 LGHNA, CDR2 YNFKEQ. Between the trimmed V and J ends, which lost 3 bases and 7 bases, there was a span of 19 bases. This CDR3 is 15 amino acids long. The DNA for the CDR3 is TGTGCCAGCAGCCAGGAGGGGGGGTCCTACAATGAGCAGTACTTC. Its translation: CASSQEGGSYNEQYF.

In its sample, this clonotype was seen many times. The chain joins TRBV10-3 to TRBJ2-7; D might be TRBD2 (5 bases). The germline CDR1 and CDR2 sequences are ENHRY and SYGVKD. V was clipped by 9 bases and J by 5 bases, with 11 bases between them. The CDR3 covers 11 residues. The CDR3 region has the DNA TGTGCCATAACAACTAGAAACGAGCAGTACTTC. Translating it yields CAITTRNEQYF.

A word on this clonotype: A much larger clone sits a single nucleotide away, making a read error possible. The chain uses TRBV11-2 and TRBJ2-6; weak D call: TRBD1 (5 bases). The CDR3 runs to 14 residues. CDR1 is SGHAT and CDR2 is FQNNGV in the germline V gene. The CDR3 sequence is CASGKTSGANVRTF. CDR3 in DNA: TGTGCCAGCGGGAAGACCTCTGGGGCCAACGTCCGGACTTTC.

This clonotype was detected many times. The chain is built from TRBV12-3 or TRBV12-4 and TRBJ1-2; a possible D gene is TRBD1 (5 bases). Trimming shortened V by 6 bases and J by 5 bases, and 13 bases separated the two germline ends. The CDR3 contains 13 residues. CDR3: CASRSSTGYGYTF. CDR3 in DNA: TGTGCCAGCAGGTCTAGTACAGGTTATGGCTACACCTTC.

This clonotype was counted many times. The rearrangement links TRBV12-3 or TRBV12-4 to TRBJ2-3; D unclear. This CDR3 contains 17 residues. V lost 5 bases and J lost 0, with 18 bases in between. This CDR3 reads CASSPPSWTLSTDTQYF. DNA of the CDR3: TGTGCCAGCAGTCCACCGTCGTGGACCTTGAGCACAGATACGCAGTATTTT.

The rearrangement uses TRBV6-2 or TRBV6-3 and TRBJ2-1; 7 bases are a match to TRBD1. The germline V gene has CDR1 MNHEY and CDR2 SVGEGT. The CDR3 has 16 residues. V dropped 6 bases and J dropped 8; count of bases not matched to a gene: 16. In nucleotides, the CDR3 is TGTGCCAGCAGCCACTTTGACAGGGTCGTAACATATGAGCAGTTCTTC. Its protein product is CASSHFDRVVTYEQFF.